The 19 T cell receptor beta chains below were found in one sample sequenced in a study of blood T cell repertoires in COVID-19. TCRdb's copy holds only in-frame clones and misses some; the assay was immunoSEQ multiplex PCR. The sample lists over 60,000 clones; less than 95% were seen once. Sequencing was carried out using peripheral blood. All receptors derive from a man aged 50 to 59 with COVID-19, enrolled during active disease.

The chain employs TRBV15 and TRBJ2-2; D possibly corresponds to TRBD1 (5 bases). The V gene's germline CDR1 is LNHNV and CDR2 YYDKDF (reference sequence). The CDR3 is 17 residues long. V dropped 3 bases and J dropped 1 base, with 15 bases sitting between them. The CDR3 DNA sequence: TGTGCCACCAGCAGGGGGCTGGTCAGAGGGAACACCGGGGAGCTGTTTTTT. Its protein is CATSRGLVRGNTGELFF.

The J gene is TRBJ1-2, the V gene TRBV20-1, with TRBD1 matching over 8 bases. CDR3 length equals 11 residues. CDR1 and CDR2 (germline): DFQATT, SNEGSKA (reference sequence). CDR3 protein: CSAPDRAGYTF. The CDR3 coding sequence is TGCAGCGCCCCGGACAGGGCTGGCTACACCTTC.

V usage is TRBV9 and J usage is TRBJ1-2; 7 bases map to TRBD1. CDR1 and CDR2 (germline): SGDLS, YYNGEE. The CDR3 loop spans 16 amino acids. Trimming cost V 4 bases and J 5 bases; bases outside gene matches: 14. In nucleotides, the CDR3 is TGTGCCAGCAGCCCTCGCCCGACAGGGCTGGAATATGGCTACACCTTC. Residues: CASSPRPTGLEYGYTF.

This clone was picked up one time. The J gene is TRBJ2-5, the V gene TRBV6-2 or TRBV6-3; D gene unclear. The length of the CDR3 is 13 residues. V lost 6 bases and J lost 1, with 9 bases in between. The germline V gene has CDR1 MNHEY and CDR2 SVGEGT. CDR3 loop: CASSIVRQETQYF. The CDR3 bases are TGTGCCAGCAGCATTGTGCGCCAAGAGACCCAGTACTTC.

In this sample, this clone turned up once. The chain couples TRBV7-2 to TRBJ2-3; 9 positions agree with TRBD1. Per the germline V gene, CDR1 is SGHTA and CDR2 is FQGNSA. With 0 bases clipped from V and 4 bases from J, the junction kept 2 bases outside the gene matches. The CDR3 is 15 amino acids. The CDR3 nucleotides read TGTGCCAGCAGCTTAGCCGGACAGGGGTCAGATACGCAGTATTTT. Translated: CASSLAGQGSDTQYF.

CDR3 sequence reads: CASSSYRGTFTEAFF. The DNA for the CDR3 is TGTGCCAGCAGTTCTTACAGGGGAACCTTCACTGAAGCTTTCTTT. The V and J genes are TRBV27 and TRBJ1-1, with 7 bases aligning to TRBD1. V lost 4 bases to trimming and J lost 4 bases; unmatched junction nucleotides: 9. Germline CDR1 reads MNHEY; CDR2 reads SMNVEV (reference sequence). The CDR3 runs to 15 residues.

V and J are TRBV2 and TRBJ1-2; 10 bases agree with TRBD1. J gave up 2 bases and V 5 bases, and 2 bases lay outside the gene matches. The CDR3 covers 14 residues. Germline CDR1 reads SNHLY; CDR2 reads FYNNEI. The CDR3 loop reads CASSRGQGNYGYTF. CDR3 DNA sequence: TGTGCCAGCAGTCGGGGACAGGGGAACTATGGCTACACCTTC.

This sequence joins TRBV5-1 and TRBJ2-7, with D maybe TRBD1 (6 bases). The CDR3 is made up of 14 amino acids. The germline V gene encodes CDR1 SGHRS and CDR2 YFSETQ. With 2 bases removed from V and 5 bases from J, the gap between germline ends came to 14 bases. CDR3 coding DNA: TGCGCCAGCAGCTTAATACAGACAGGCGACGAGCAGTACTTC. This encodes CASSLIQTGDEQYF.

DNA for the CDR3: TGTGCCAGCAGCTCATCGACAGGGGCCGGCTATGGCTACACCTTC. This codes for CASSSSTGAGYGYTF. V usage is TRBV11-2 and J usage is TRBJ1-2, with TRBD1 identical over 8 bases. The germline CDR1 and CDR2 sequences are SGHAT and FQNNGV. Unmatched junction bases numbered 8, after V lost 4 bases and J lost 4 bases. CDR3 length equals 15 residues.

The chain couples TRBV15 to TRBJ1-3; 10 bases are shared with TRBD1. The germline V gene encodes CDR1 LNHNV and CDR2 YYDKDF (reference sequence). The J segment lost 4 bases and the V segment lost 6 bases, leaving 6 bases of the junction unmatched. The CDR3 runs 15 residues. Here the CDR3 DNA reads TGTGCCACCAGGAGGGACAGGGGCATCGGAAACACCATATATTTT. Translation: CATRRDRGIGNTIYF.

The rearrangement joins TRBV7-9 to TRBJ1-2; a possible D gene is TRBD1 (6 bases). CDR1 is SEHNR and CDR2 is FQNEAQ in the germline V gene (reference sequence). This CDR3 has 13 amino acids. Trimming removed 0 bases from V and 8 bases from J, with 10 bases in between. The CDR3 DNA reads TGTGCCAGCAGCTTAGCGGCCAGGGGAGGCTACACCTTC. Protein product: CASSLAARGGYTF. Full variable domain (missing parts from reference TRBV7-9 and TRBJ1-2): DTGVSQNPRHKITKRGQNVTFRCDPISEHNRLYWYRQTLGQGPEFLTYFQNEAQLEKSRLLSDRFSAERPKGSFSTLEIQRTEQGDSAMYLCASSLAARGGYTFGSGTRLTVV.

This rearrangement joins TRBV30 to TRBJ1-1, with D tentatively TRBD1 (5 bases). The V end was cut by 2 bases, the J end by 1 base, with 8 bases between. Germline V gene sequence: CDR1 GTSNPN, CDR2 SVGIG (reference sequence). This CDR3 contains 13 residues. The CDR3 here is CAWSKQENTEAFF. In DNA, the CDR3 is TGTGCCTGGAGTAAACAGGAGAACACTGAAGCTTTCTTT.

This sequence joins TRBV2 and TRBJ2-2, with a weak D call TRBD1 (6 bases). Trimming took off 3 bases at V and 3 bases at J, with 11 bases between the two ends. Germline V gives CDR1 SNHLY, CDR2 FYNNEI. CDR3 length: 15 amino acids. Here the CDR3 reads CASSDPRQDTGELFF. The CDR3 DNA reads TGTGCCAGCAGTGATCCCAGACAGGACACCGGGGAGCTGTTTTTT.

V is TRBV27 and J is TRBJ1-5; TRBD1 matches 10 bases. V was clipped by 3 bases and J by 6 bases; unmatched bases: 5. The germline V gene encodes CDR1 MNHEY and CDR2 SMNVEV (reference sequence). The CDR3 extends over 15 amino acids. The CDR3 sequence: CASSLGTGASQPQHF. CDR3 DNA sequence: TGTGCCAGCAGTTTGGGGACAGGGGCCTCTCAGCCCCAGCATTTT.

The J gene is TRBJ1-4, the V gene TRBV7-9, with D tentatively TRBD1 (5 bases). Germline V lookup: CDR1 SEHNR, CDR2 FQNEAQ (reference sequence). V gave up 5 bases and J gave up 4 bases, with 17 bases separating them. This CDR3 has 16 amino acids. This chain's CDR3 is CASSARIDRLNEKLFF. CDR3 DNA: TGTGCCAGCAGCGCTAGAATCGACAGACTTAATGAAAAACTGTTTTTT.

The V call is TRBV25-1, the J call TRBJ2-1; no firm D call. The germline gives CDR1 MGHDK, CDR2 SYGVNS. V dropped 3 bases and J dropped 3 bases, with 6 bases sitting between them. The CDR3 totals 13 residues. CDR3 loop: CASSDPSYNEQFF. CDR3 nucleotides: TGTGCCAGCAGTGATCCTAGCTACAATGAGCAGTTCTTC.

This clone has just a few counts. This chain connects TRBV5-1 to TRBJ1-5; TRBD1 is a possible D gene (5 bases). This CDR3 is built from 15 residues. Germline values: CDR1 SGHRS, CDR2 YFSETQ. V was cut by 0 bases and J by 0 bases, with 7 bases left in between. CDR3 sequence: CASSLAGVSNQPQHF. The CDR3 bases are TGCGCCAGCAGCTTGGCGGGGGTTAGCAATCAGCCCCAGCATTTT.

The V gene is TRBV6-1, the J gene TRBJ1-4; D possibly corresponds to TRBD1 (6 bases). V lost 3 bases, J lost 4 bases, and 15 bases lay in between. This CDR3 has 16 residues. CDR1 and CDR2 from the germline V gene are MNHNS and SASEGT. The CDR3: CASSDVGGGINEKLFF. CDR3 nucleotides: TGTGCCAGCAGTGACGTGGGAGGGGGGATTAATGAAAAACTGTTTTTT.

The V call is TRBV6-5, the J call TRBJ2-5; the D is unclear. CDR3 length: 14 amino acids. Trimming left V 0 bases short and J 4 bases short, with 9 bases between. Germline values: CDR1 MNHEY, CDR2 SVGAGI. CDR3 nucleotides: TGTGCCAGCAGTTACTCGAGGCAGAGAGAGACCCAGTACTTC. This translates into CASSYSRQRETQYF.